This T cell receptor beta chain originates from a study of blood T cell repertoires in COVID-19. Whole-study context: COVID-19 samples collected from the United States, Italy and Spain covered acute and convalescent phases.

CDR1 is SGHNT and CDR2 is YENEEA in the germline V gene. V lost 2 bases and J lost 4, with 6 bases in between. This CDR3 has 12 amino acids. In its sample, this clone was seen once. Generated by immunoSEQ multiplex PCR, the TCRdb table keeps only in-frame clones and is missing some. The sample comprises about 73,000 clones, roughly 83% of which are singletons, and approximately 2.4% rests with the top ten. The receptor comes from a man older than 75 with active or convalescent COVID-19. V is TRBV11-3 and J is TRBJ2-7, with a tentative D call TRBD1 (5 bases). Sequenced: peripheral blood. CDR3 in DNA: TGTGCCAGCAGCTTAAGGGGTTACGAGCAGTACTTC. This translates into CASSLRGYEQYF.